This T cell receptor (beta chain) was identified during a study of blood T cells in healthy people across ages. General observations from the study: Fewer expanded clones and more diversity marked long-lived versus aged donors.

V was cut by 0 bases and J by 4 bases, with 2 bases left in between. In germline, CDR1 is DFQATT, CDR2 SNEGSKA (reference sequence). The CDR3 runs to 11 residues. PCR was performed a second time for roughly 7 to 11 cycles using a sample-barcoded 5' primer and a J-beta primer mix. TCRdb ran MiXCR on the 5' RACE reads and lists one entry per CDR3 protein. The table lists 1.5 million to 1.9 million distinct CDR3 sequences, approximately 39% of them singletons. This clonotype was counted ten times or more. Its antigen is not identified. Sequenced input: blood. This rearrangement joins TRBV20-1 to TRBJ2-3; D gene uncertain. This receptor was identified in a woman aged 18-29 years in good health. This CDR3 is CSARESDTQYF. The CDR3 region has the DNA TGCAGTGCTAGAGAGTCAGATACGCAGTATTTT.